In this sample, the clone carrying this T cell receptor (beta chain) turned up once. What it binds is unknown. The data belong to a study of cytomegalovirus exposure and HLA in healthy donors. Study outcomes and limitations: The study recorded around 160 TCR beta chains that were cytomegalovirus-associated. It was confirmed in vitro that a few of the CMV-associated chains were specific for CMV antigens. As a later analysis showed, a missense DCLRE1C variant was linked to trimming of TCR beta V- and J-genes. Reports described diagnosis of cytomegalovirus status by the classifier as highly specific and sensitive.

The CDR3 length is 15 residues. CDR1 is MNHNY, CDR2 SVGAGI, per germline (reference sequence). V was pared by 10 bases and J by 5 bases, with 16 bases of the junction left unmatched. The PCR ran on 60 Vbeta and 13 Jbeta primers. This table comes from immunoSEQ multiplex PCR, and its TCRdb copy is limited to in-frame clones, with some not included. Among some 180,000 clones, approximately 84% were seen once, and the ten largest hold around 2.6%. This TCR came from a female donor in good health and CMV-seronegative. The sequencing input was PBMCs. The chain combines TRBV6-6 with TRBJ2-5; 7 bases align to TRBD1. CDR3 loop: CATATGRGAWETQYF. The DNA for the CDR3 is TGTGCCACCGCGACAGGGAGAGGGGCCTGGGAGACCCAGTACTTC.